Listed below are T cell receptor beta chains from one sample, sequenced in a study of T cell changes during pregnancy in multiple sclerosis. Only in-frame clones appear in the TCRdb table, and some are missing; sequencing was by immunoSEQ multiplex PCR. Counted here are some 30,000 clones, 70% to 90% occurring once; the ten biggest clones make up approximately 7%. Material: CD8+ T cells from peripheral blood mononuclear cells, obtained after pregnancy. These receptor sequences come from a female donor with multiple sclerosis, enrolled in a pregnancy study. CDR3s include the opening cysteine and the closing phenylalanine or tryptophan. Each record gives: J gene, CDR3 length, V gene, CDR3 protein.

>TRBJ2-3|17|TRBV2
CVYEELTSGASTDTQYF
>TRBJ2-7|14|TRBV4-3
CASSQDDRGNEQYF
>TRBJ2-2|16|TRBV11-2
CASEAGTSVLTGELFF
>TRBJ2-3|16|TRBV28
CASSLLVASGTDTQYF
>TRBJ2-7|13|TRBV18
CASSPPQYYEQYF
>TRBJ2-7|13|TRBV4-3
CASSQGVAGEQYF
>TRBJ1-1|13|TRBV9
CASSVGGYTEAFF
>TRBJ2-1|15|TRBV9
CASSVVAGGWDEQFF
>TRBJ2-5|15|TRBV4-2
CASSPLVGGQETQYF
>TRBJ2-7|15|TRBV12-5
CASGLTDRGVYEQYF